This T cell receptor beta chain originates from a study of T cell responses to AZD1222 COVID-19 vaccine. General study results and limits: Most donors were white British and more were female, and clonal diversity was possibly underestimated. Spike-wide vaccine-associated CD4 TCRs dominated at 160-218 and 743-854.

Method: immunoSEQ multiplex PCR; TCRdb's copy keeps in-frame clones and lacks some. The data hold more than 50,000 clones, with 80% to 90% observed a single time. To note about this clone: Its target is unknown.

Germline assignment: CDR1 GTSNPN and CDR2 SVGIG (reference sequence). The CDR3 has 12 amino acids. Trimming cost V 1 base and J 11 bases, with 14 bases left between them. The V gene is TRBV30, the J gene TRBJ2-5; D not resolved. This receptor was obtained from an adult in good health. Sample: peripheral blood, taken on day 0 of AZD1222 vaccination. The CDR3 loop reads CAWSASSASQYF. The CDR3 DNA sequence: TGTGCCTGGAGTGCCTCTAGTGCCTCTCAGTACTTC.